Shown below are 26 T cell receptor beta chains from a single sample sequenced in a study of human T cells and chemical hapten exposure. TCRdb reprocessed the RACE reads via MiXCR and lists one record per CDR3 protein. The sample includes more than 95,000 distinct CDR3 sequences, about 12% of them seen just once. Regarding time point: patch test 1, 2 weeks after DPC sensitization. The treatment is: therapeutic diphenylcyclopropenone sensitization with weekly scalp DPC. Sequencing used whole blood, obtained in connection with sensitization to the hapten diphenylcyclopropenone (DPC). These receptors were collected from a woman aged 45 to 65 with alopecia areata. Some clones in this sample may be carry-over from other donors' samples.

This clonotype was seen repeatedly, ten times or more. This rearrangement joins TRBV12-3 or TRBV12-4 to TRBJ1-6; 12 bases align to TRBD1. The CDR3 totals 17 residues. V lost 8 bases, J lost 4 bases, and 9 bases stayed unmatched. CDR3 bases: TGTGCCAGCTTGAGGGGACAGGGGGCGTCATATAATTCACCCCTCCACTTT. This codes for CASLRGQGASYNSPLHF.

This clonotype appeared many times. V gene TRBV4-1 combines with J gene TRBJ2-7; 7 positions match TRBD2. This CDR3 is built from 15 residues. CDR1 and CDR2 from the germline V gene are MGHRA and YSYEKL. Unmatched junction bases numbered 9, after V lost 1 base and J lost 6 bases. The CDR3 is CASSQATSISREQYF. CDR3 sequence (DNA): TGCGCCAGCAGCCAAGCGACTAGCATTAGTCGCGAGCAGTACTTC.

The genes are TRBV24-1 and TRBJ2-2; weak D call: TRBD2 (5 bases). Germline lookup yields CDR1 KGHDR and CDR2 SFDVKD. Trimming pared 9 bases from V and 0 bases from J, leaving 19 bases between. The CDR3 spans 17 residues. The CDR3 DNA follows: TGTGCCACCGCTGATCCTGGAACTAGAGCGAACACCGGGGAGCTGTTTTTT. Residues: CATADPGTRANTGELFF.

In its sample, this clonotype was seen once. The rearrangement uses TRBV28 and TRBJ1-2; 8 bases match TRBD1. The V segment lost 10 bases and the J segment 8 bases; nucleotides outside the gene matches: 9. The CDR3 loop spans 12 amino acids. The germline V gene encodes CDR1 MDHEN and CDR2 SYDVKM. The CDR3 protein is CAIRWTGKGYTF. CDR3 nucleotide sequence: TGTGCCATCAGGTGGACAGGGAAAGGCTACACCTTC.

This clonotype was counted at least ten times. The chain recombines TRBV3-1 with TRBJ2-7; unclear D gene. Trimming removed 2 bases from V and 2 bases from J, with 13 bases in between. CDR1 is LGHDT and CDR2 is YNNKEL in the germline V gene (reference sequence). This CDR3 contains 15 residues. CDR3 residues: CASSQWPPGTYEQYF. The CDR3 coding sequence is TGTGCCAGCAGCCAATGGCCCCCGGGCACCTACGAGCAGTACTTC.

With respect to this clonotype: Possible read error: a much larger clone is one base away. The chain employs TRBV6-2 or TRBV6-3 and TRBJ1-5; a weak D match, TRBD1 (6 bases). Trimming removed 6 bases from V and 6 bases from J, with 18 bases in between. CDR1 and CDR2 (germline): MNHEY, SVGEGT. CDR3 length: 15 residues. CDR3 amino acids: CASRNPPGVSQPQHF. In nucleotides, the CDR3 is TGTGCCAGCAGGAACCCCCCAGGGGTAAGTCAGCCCCAGCATTTT.

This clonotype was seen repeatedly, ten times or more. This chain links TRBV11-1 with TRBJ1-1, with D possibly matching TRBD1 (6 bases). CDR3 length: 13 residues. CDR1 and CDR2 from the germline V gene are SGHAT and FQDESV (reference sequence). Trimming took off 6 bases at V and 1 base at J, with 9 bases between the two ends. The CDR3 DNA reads TGTGCCAGCAGGCAACAGGGGAACACTGAAGCTTTCTTT. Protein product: CASRQQGNTEAFF.

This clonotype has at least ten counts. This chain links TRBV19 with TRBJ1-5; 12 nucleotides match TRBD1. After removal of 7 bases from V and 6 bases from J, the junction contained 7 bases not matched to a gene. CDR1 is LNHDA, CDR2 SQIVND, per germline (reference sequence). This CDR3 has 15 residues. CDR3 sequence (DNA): TGTGCCAGTAAGGGGGGACAGGGGGCTAGTCAGCCCCAGCATTTT. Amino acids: CASKGGQGASQPQHF.

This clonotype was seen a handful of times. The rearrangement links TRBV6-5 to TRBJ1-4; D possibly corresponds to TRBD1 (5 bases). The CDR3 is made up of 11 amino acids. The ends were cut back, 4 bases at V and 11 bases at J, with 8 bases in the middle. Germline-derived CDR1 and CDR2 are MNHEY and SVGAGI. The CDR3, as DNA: TGTGCCAGCAGTTTAGAGGGGAAACTGTTTTTT. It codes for CASSLEGKLFF.

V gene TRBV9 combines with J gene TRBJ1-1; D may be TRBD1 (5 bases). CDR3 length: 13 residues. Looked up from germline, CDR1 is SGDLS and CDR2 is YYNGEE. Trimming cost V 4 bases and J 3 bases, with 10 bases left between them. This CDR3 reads CASSLMTDTEAFF. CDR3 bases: TGTGCCAGCAGCTTAATGACAGACACTGAAGCTTTCTTT.

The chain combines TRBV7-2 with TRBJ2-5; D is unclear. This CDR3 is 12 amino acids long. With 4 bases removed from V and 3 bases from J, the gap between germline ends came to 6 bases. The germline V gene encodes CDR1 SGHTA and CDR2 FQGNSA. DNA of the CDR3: TGTGCCAGCAGCTCAAAGAAAGAGACCCAGTACTTC. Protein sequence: CASSSKKETQYF.

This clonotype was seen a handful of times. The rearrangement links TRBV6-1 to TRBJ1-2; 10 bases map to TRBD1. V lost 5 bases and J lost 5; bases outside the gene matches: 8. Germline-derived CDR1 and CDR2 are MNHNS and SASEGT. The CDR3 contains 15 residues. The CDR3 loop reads CASSYDRGLRYGYTF. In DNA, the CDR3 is TGTGCCAGCAGTTATGACAGGGGGCTGAGATATGGCTACACCTTC.

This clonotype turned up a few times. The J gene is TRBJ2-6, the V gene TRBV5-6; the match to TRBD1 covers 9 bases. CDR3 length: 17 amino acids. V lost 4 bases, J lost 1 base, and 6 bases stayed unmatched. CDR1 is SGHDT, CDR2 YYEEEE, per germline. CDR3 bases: TGTGCCAGCAGCCCCGGGACAGGGATATCTGGGGCCAACGTCCTGACTTTC. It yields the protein CASSPGTGISGANVLTF.

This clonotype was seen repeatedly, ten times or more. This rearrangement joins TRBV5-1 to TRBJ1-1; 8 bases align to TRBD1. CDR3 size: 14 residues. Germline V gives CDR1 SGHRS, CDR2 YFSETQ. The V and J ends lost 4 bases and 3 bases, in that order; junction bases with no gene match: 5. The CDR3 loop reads CASSRGQADTEAFF. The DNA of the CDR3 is TGCGCCAGCAGCCGGGGACAGGCGGACACTGAAGCTTTCTTT.

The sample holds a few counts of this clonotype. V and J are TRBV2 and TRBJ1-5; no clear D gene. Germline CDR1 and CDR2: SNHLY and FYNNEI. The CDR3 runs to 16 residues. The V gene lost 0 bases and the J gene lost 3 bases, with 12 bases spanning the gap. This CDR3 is CASSEAAQALNQPQHF. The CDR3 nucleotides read TGTGCCAGCAGTGAAGCAGCCCAGGCCCTCAATCAGCCCCAGCATTTT. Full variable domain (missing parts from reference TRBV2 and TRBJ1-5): EPEVTQTPSHQVTQMGQEVILRCVPISNHLYFYWYRQILGQKVEFLVSFYNNEISEKSEIFDDQFSVERPDGSNFTLKIRSTKLEDSAMYFCASSEAAQALNQPQHFGDGTRLSIL.

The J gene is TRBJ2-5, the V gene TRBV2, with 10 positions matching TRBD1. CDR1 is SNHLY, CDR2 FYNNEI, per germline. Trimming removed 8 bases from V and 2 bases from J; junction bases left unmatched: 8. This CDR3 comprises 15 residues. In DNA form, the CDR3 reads TGTGCCAGCGAGGCGGGACAGGGGTATCAAGAGACCCAGTACTTC. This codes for CASEAGQGYQETQYF.

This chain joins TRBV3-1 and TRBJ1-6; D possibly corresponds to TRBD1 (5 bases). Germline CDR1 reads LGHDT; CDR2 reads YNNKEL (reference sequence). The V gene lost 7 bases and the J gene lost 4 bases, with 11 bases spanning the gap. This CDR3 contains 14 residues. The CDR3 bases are TGTGCCAGCAACTACAGGAGTTATAATTCACCCCTCCACTTT. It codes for CASNYRSYNSPLHF.

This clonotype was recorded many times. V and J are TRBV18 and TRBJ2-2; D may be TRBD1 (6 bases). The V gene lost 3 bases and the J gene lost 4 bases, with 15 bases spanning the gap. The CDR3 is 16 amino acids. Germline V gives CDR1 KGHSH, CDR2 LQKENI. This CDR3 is CASSPWQGSSTGELFF. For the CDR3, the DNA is TGTGCCAGCTCACCGTGGCAGGGGTCGAGCACCGGGGAGCTGTTTTTT.

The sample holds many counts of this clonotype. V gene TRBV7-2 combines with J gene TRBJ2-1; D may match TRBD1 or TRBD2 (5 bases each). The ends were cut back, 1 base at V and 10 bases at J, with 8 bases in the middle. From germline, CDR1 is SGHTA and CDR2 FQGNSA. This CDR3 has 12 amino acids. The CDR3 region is CASSLGGTEQFF. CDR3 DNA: TGTGCCAGCAGCTTAGGGGGGACGGAGCAGTTCTTC.

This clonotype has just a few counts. The CDR3 region is CASSLRVSAYEQYF. As DNA, the CDR3 is TGTGCCAGCAGCTTAAGGGTCAGCGCCTACGAGCAGTACTTC. The chain combines TRBV7-6 with TRBJ2-7, with D unresolved. This CDR3 is 14 amino acids long. The germline V and J ends were trimmed by 2 bases and 2 bases, with 10 bases remaining between them. The germline gives CDR1 SGHVS, CDR2 FNYEAQ.

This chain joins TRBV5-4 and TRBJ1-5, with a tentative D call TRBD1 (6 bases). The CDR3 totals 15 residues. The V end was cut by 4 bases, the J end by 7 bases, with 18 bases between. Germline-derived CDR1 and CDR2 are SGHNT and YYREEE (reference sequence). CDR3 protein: CASSPGQGGGQPQHF. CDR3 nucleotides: TGTGCCAGCAGCCCAGGACAAGGGGGGGGACAGCCCCAGCATTTT.

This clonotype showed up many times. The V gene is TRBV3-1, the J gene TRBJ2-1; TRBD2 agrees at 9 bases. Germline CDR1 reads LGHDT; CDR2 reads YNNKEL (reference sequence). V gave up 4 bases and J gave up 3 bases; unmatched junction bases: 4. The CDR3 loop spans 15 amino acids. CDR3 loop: CASSRGGDYYNEQFF. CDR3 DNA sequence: TGTGCCAGCAGCCGCGGGGGGGACTACTACAATGAGCAGTTCTTC.

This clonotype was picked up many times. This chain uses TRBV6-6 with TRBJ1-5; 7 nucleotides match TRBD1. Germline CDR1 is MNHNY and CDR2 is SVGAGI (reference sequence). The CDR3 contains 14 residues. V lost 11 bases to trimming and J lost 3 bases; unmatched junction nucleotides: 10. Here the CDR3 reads CAGGKGQSNQPQHF. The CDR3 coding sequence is TGTGCCGGGGGGAAGGGACAGTCCAATCAGCCCCAGCATTTT.

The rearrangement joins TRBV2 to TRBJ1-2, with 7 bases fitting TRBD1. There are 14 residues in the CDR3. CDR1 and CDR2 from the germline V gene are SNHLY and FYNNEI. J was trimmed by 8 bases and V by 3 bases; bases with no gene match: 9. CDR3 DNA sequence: TGTGCCAGCAGTGAGGGGACGACAGGGAAGGGCTACACCTTC. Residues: CASSEGTTGKGYTF.

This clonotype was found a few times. The CDR3 protein is CASSLARTSSNEKLFF. DNA for the CDR3: TGTGCCAGCAGCTTAGCTAGGACTTCCTCGAATGAAAAACTGTTTTTT. The V and J genes are TRBV7-9 and TRBJ1-4; no firm D call. Germline V gene data show CDR1 as SEHNR and CDR2 as FQNEAQ (reference sequence). The CDR3 loop spans 16 amino acids. The ends were cut back, 0 bases at V and 5 bases at J, with 13 bases in the middle.

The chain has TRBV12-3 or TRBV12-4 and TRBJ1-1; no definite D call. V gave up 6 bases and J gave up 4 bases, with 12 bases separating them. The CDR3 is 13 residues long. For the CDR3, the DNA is TGTGCCAGCAGAAGGGATTGGGCCACTGAAGCTTTCTTT. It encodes CASRRDWATEAFF.